This TCR beta chain emerged from a study of Graves' ophthalmopathy and Graves' hyperthyroidism. This clonotype has at least ten counts. Its antigen is as yet unknown. Regarding the study as a whole: The authors also found most expanded thyroid clonotypes above 0.001 frequency in blood.

Amplifying from RNA transcripts, the study obtained TCR beta CDR3 regions. First-round RT-PCR employed HTBI primers, with a second-round multiplex PCR after it. TCRdb ran MiXCR on the multiplex PCR reads and lists one entry per CDR3 protein. Of about 550,000 distinct CDR3 sequences listed, under 45% are singletons. This CDR3 contains 14 residues. Between the trimmed V and J ends, which lost 1 base and 4 bases, there was a span of 8 bases. Germline values: CDR1 SEHNR, CDR2 FQNEAQ (reference sequence). This receptor was identified in an adult man with Graves' hyperthyroidism. The rearrangement joins TRBV7-9 to TRBJ1-3, with D hard to call. Sequencing was done on a sample of peripheral blood or thyroid tissue (not recorded which). The CDR3 nucleotides are TGTGCCAGCAGCTTAGTAATGGGAGGAAACACCATATATTTT. Translated, it gives CASSLVMGGNTIYF.